This T cell receptor (beta chain) was documented in a study of Tregs in tolerant kidney transplant recipients. About the research overall: Mixed chimerism was transient after nonmyeloablative marrow transplants from related graft donors.

The protocol was immunoSEQ multiplex PCR, while the TCRdb copy is restricted to in-frame clones and leaves out a portion. The sample records 85,000 to 100,000 clones, over 85% being singletons. The sequences come from CD4+ T cells from blood, collected before the transplant. The TCR originated in a human donor who received a combined kidney and bone marrow transplant.

The CDR3 DNA is TGTGCCAGCAGCGCGCATCCGGGACTAGCAGCAGATACGCAGTATTTT. It codes for CASSAHPGLAADTQYF. The chain uses TRBV9 and TRBJ2-3; 9 positions match TRBD2. The CDR3 loop spans 16 amino acids. Germline CDR1 SGDLS, CDR2 YYNGEE. V was clipped by 3 bases and J by 4 bases; unmatched bases: 9.